This T cell receptor beta chain was sequenced during a study of spatial heterogeneity in lung cancer. Whole-study context: There were consistently more beta-chain sequences detected than alpha-chain sequences.

CDR1 MGHRA and CDR2 YSYEKL come from the germline V gene. The V and J ends lost 2 bases and 2 bases respectively, with 13 bases between them. This CDR3 is 15 amino acids long. The presence of a unique molecular identifier marked each TCR cDNA molecule. In TCRdb, the 5' RACE reads were re-called with MiXCR into one record per CDR3 protein. The sample includes 30,000 to 40,000 distinct CDR3 sequences, 3.1% of them seen just once. Time point given: sample taken at primary tumor resection. A total of more than 65 untreated early-stage non-small cell lung cancer patients served as donors. TCRs were sequenced from unsorted whole RNA of tumor, nontumor lung or PBMC.

The sequences come from normal lung tissue next to the tumor, collected at surgery. This TCR came from a male donor with early-stage non-small cell lung cancer. V is TRBV4-1 and J is TRBJ2-7; perhaps TRBD2 as D (6 bases). The CDR3 nucleotides read TGCGCCAGCAGCCAACCGGGGGATCCTACCTACGAGCAGTACTTC. Protein sequence: CASSQPGDPTYEQYF.